The 25 T cell receptor beta chains below come from one sample, sequenced in a study of T cells in localized non-small cell lung cancer. TCRdb's table, derived via immunoSEQ multiplex PCR, lists solely in-frame clones and lacks some. The repertoire holds about 830 clones, with about 20% as singletons. The sample was normal lung tissue next to the tumor, taken before any cancer treatment. The origin of the receptors is a man aged 40 to 69 with stage II lung adenocarcinoma.

This clone counts as medium-sized (0.01 to 0.1%). This chain connects TRBV11-3 to TRBJ2-1; D not certain. Germline values: CDR1 SGHNT, CDR2 YENEEA. V was trimmed by 1 base and J by 0 bases, leaving 10 bases between them. CDR3 length equals 16 residues. This CDR3 reads CASSLGQFSSYNEQFF. Here the CDR3 DNA reads TGTGCCAGCAGCTTAGGGCAGTTTAGCTCCTACAATGAGCAGTTCTTC.

The chain uses TRBV11-3 and TRBJ2-3; 7 bases are shared with TRBD2. The germline V gene has CDR1 SGHNT and CDR2 YENEEA. The CDR3 covers 14 residues. V shed 6 bases, J shed 2 bases, and the junction held 5 bases outside the gene matches. The DNA of the CDR3 is TGTGCCAGCAGTTCAGAGCGGGACACAGATACGCAGTATTTT. Translation: CASSSERDTDTQYF.

There are a few counts of this clone. The chain employs TRBV6-8 and TRBJ1-2; TRBD1 agrees at 10 bases. With V trimmed by 4 bases and J by 5 bases, 13 bases remained unmatched. CDR1 and CDR2 (germline): MNHGY, SAAAGT. This CDR3 has 17 amino acids. CDR3 bases: TGTGCCAGCAGTTTCGACAGGGGGCCTGTCGTAGGATATGGCTACACCTTC. As protein: CASSFDRGPVVGYGYTF.

The J gene is TRBJ2-1, the V gene TRBV15, with TRBD2 matching 9 bases. The CDR3 has 16 amino acids. The germline V gene has CDR1 LNHNV and CDR2 YYDKDF (reference sequence). The V and J ends lost 0 bases and 6 bases, in that order; junction bases with no gene match: 6. CDR3 in amino acids: CATSRDLGGRVNEQFF. The DNA of the CDR3 is TGTGCCACCAGCAGAGATCTGGGCGGGAGGGTCAATGAGCAGTTCTTC.

The chain employs TRBV18 and TRBJ2-5; D call uncertain. The germline CDR1 and CDR2 sequences are KGHSH and LQKENI. With 3 bases removed from V and 3 bases from J, the gap between germline ends came to 8 bases. The CDR3 runs 13 residues. CDR3 loop: CASSPSREETQYF. As DNA, the CDR3 is TGTGCCAGCTCACCCTCTAGAGAAGAGACCCAGTACTTC.

By share, this clone ranks as large. V gene TRBV11-3 combines with J gene TRBJ1-5; D unclear. The CDR3 has 14 amino acids. CDR1 is SGHNT, CDR2 YENEEA, per germline. V lost 3 bases and J lost 0, with 6 bases in between. This CDR3 reads CASSFELSNQPQHF. CDR3 nucleotide sequence: TGTGCCAGCAGCTTCGAACTTAGCAATCAGCCCCAGCATTTT. Complete variable domain (other parts from reference TRBV11-3 and TRBJ1-5): EAGVVQSPRYKIIEKKQPVAFWCNPISGHNTLYWYLQNLGQGPELLIRYENEEAVDDSQLPKDRFSAERLKGVDSTLKIQPAELGDSAVYLCASSFELSNQPQHFGDGTRLSIL.

The chain combines TRBV11-3 with TRBJ2-7; 12 bases map to TRBD2. V gave up 3 bases and J gave up 1 base; unmatched junction bases: 10. CDR1 and CDR2 from the germline V gene are SGHNT and YENEEA. The CDR3 is 18 residues long. CDR3 nucleotides: TGTGCCAGCAGCTTGGAGAGGACTAGCGGGACTCGATCCTACGAGCAGTACTTC. It codes for CASSLERTSGTRSYEQYF.

In this sample, this clone is medium-sized. V and J are TRBV23-1 and TRBJ1-2; no clear D gene. TRBV23-1 is an ORF, and what it does is uncertain. The CDR3 covers 14 residues. V was trimmed by 6 bases and J by 8 bases, leaving 19 bases between them. The CDR3 region is CASSQDVNSKGYTF. The CDR3 region has the DNA TGCGCCAGCAGCCAAGACGTGAACAGCAAAGGCTACACCTTC.

This clone is large by share. The chain employs TRBV6-8 and TRBJ1-1; D remains unclear. V lost 5 bases, J lost 11 bases, and 15 bases lay in between. CDR1 and CDR2 (germline): MNHGY, SAAAGT. The CDR3 extends over 12 amino acids. The DNA for the CDR3 is TGTGCCAGCAGTCCCCGTCGGGGAGATGCTTTCTTT. Amino acids: CASSPRRGDAFF.

V and J are TRBV11-3 and TRBJ2-3; TRBD2 agrees at 9 bases. Germline V gene sequence: CDR1 SGHNT, CDR2 YENEEA. The V gene end was trimmed by 5 bases and the J gene end by 3 bases; junction bases not matched to a gene: 12. This CDR3 contains 17 residues. The CDR3 sequence is CASSQPIVAGETDTQYF. CDR3 DNA: TGTGCCAGCAGCCAGCCGATCGTAGCGGGGGAAACAGATACGCAGTATTTT.

The sample holds a few counts of this clone. The CDR3 bases are TGTGCCAGCAGATTTGGCAATCAGCCCCAGCATTTT. This gives the protein CASRFGNQPQHF. The rearrangement links TRBV9 to TRBJ1-5; unclear D gene. The V gene lost 5 bases and the J gene lost 2 bases, with 5 bases spanning the gap. The CDR3 totals 12 residues. Per the germline V gene, CDR1 is SGDLS and CDR2 is YYNGEE.

A word on this clone: One junction end disagrees with the germline gene, perhaps due to a read error. The genes are TRBV30 and TRBJ2-5; D could derive from TRBD1 or TRBD2 (7 bases each). This CDR3 is built from 16 residues. In germline, CDR1 is GTSNPN, CDR2 SVGIG (reference sequence). The CDR3: CAGRGRKTGVQETQYF. In DNA, the CDR3 is TGTGCCGGGAGGGGGCGGAAAACAGGGGTACAAGAGACCCAGTACTTC.

The chain couples TRBV7-7 to TRBJ1-1; TRBD1 aligns across 10 bases. Trimming took 2 bases from V and 7 from J; bases not matched to a gene: 4. This CDR3 has 14 residues. Germline V gene sequence: CDR1 SSHAT, CDR2 FNYEAQ (reference sequence). The CDR3 DNA follows: TGTGCCAGCAGCTTATGGACAGGGGGAAGTGAAGCTTTCTTT. It codes for CASSLWTGGSEAFF.

The V call is TRBV1, the J call TRBJ2-5; the DNA was not compared with TRBD2, the D call given in the table. TRBV1 is described as a pseudogene. CDR3 length: 16 residues. This chain's CDR3 is CASSQEWRGAGETQYF. The CDR3 nucleotides are TGCGCCAGCAGCCAAGAATGGCGGGGGGCTGGGGAGACCCAGTACTTC.

V usage is TRBV18 and J usage is TRBJ1-2, with TRBD1 as a possible D gene (5 bases). Germline V lookup: CDR1 KGHSH, CDR2 LQKENI. The CDR3 has 12 residues. Trimming pared 4 bases from V and 4 bases from J, leaving 7 bases between. DNA for the CDR3: TGTGCCAGCTCACTTCAGGGCTATGGCTACACCTTC. This codes for CASSLQGYGYTF.

The chain recombines TRBV19 with TRBJ2-3; D is possibly TRBD1 (6 bases). The CDR3 length is 13 residues. Germline V gene sequence: CDR1 LNHDA, CDR2 SQIVND (reference sequence). Trimming took off 6 bases at V and 2 bases at J, with 9 bases between the two ends. CDR3 bases: TGTGCCAGTAGCTGGACAGTCACAGATACGCAGTATTTT. Translated: CASSWTVTDTQYF.

The gene calls are TRBV11-3 and TRBJ1-5, with 7 bases that match TRBD1. This CDR3 contains 15 residues. J was trimmed by 6 bases and V by 6 bases; bases with no gene match: 11. Germline V lookup: CDR1 SGHNT, CDR2 YENEEA. The CDR3 is CASSRRGTAIQPQHF. In nucleotides, the CDR3 is TGTGCCAGCAGTAGGAGGGGGACAGCGATTCAGCCCCAGCATTTT.

This sequence joins TRBV11-3 and TRBJ2-7, with D unclear. Trimming cost V 5 bases and J 5 bases, with 16 bases left between them. The CDR3 runs to 14 residues. Germline V gene sequence: CDR1 SGHNT, CDR2 YENEEA. This CDR3 reads CASSPRPARDEQYF. Here the CDR3 DNA reads TGTGCCAGCAGCCCCCGACCGGCCCGGGACGAGCAGTACTTC.

This clone was counted between two and nine times. J is TRBJ2-5 and V is TRBV5-1, with D tentatively TRBD1 or TRBD2 (5 bases each). Trimming removed 0 bases at V and 5 bases at J, with 14 bases between. Germline-derived CDR1 and CDR2 are SGHRS and YFSETQ. The CDR3 sequence is 15 residues long. The CDR3 sequence: CASSLGVWDGETQYF. CDR3 DNA sequence: TGCGCCAGCAGCTTGGGGGTGTGGGACGGGGAGACCCAGTACTTC.

The chain links TRBV29-1 to TRBJ1-2; TRBD1 matches 9 bases. CDR1 and CDR2 from the germline V gene are SQVTM and ANQGSEA. The CDR3 runs 16 residues. Unmatched junction bases numbered 15, after V lost 7 bases and J lost 3 bases. CDR3 bases: TGCAGCGGCGCGTCCCGGGACAGGGACGGGGACTATGGCTACACCTTC. This encodes CSGASRDRDGDYGYTF.

The table lists this clone with a few counts. The chain couples TRBV6-8 to TRBJ2-7; 8 bases agree with TRBD1. The CDR3 covers 13 residues. Looked up from germline, CDR1 is MNHGY and CDR2 is SAAAGT. Trimming at V came to 5 bases and at J to 0 bases, leaving 0 bases not matched to a gene. CDR3 DNA: TGTGCCAGCAGTGGACAGGGCTCCTACGAGCAGTACTTC. This sequence encodes CASSGQGSYEQYF.

This rearrangement joins TRBV6-8 to TRBJ2-1, with 10 bases lining up with TRBD2. The CDR3 has 14 residues. V shed 5 bases, J shed 4 bases, and the junction held 2 bases outside the gene matches. Germline lookup yields CDR1 MNHGY and CDR2 SAAAGT. CDR3 loop: CASSQREGYNEQFF. CDR3 nucleotide sequence: TGTGCCAGCAGTCAGCGGGAGGGATACAATGAGCAGTTCTTC.

This clone was detected a few times. The J gene is TRBJ2-7, the V gene TRBV6-8; tentative D call: TRBD1 (5 bases). Trimming stripped 10 bases from V and 0 bases from J, with 13 bases between. CDR1 and CDR2 from the germline V gene are MNHGY and SAAAGT. The CDR3 length is 13 residues. The CDR3 region has the DNA TGTGCCACTGACAGCTTAAGCTCCTACGAGCAGTACTTC. It encodes CATDSLSSYEQYF.

The chain is built from TRBV6-8 and TRBJ1-3; tentative D call: TRBD1 (6 bases). Germline assignment: CDR1 MNHGY and CDR2 SAAAGT. The CDR3 spans 18 residues. V was cut by 7 bases and J by 2 bases, with 24 bases left in between. The CDR3 DNA reads as TGTGCCAGCACTAACCAGGGCAGGGGTTCACTTACTGGAAACACCATATATTTT. This encodes CASTNQGRGSLTGNTIYF.

The genes are TRBV6-8 and TRBJ2-7; D possibly corresponds to TRBD2 (6 bases). CDR3 length equals 15 residues. V was clipped by 6 bases and J by 2 bases, with 17 bases between them. In germline, CDR1 is MNHGY, CDR2 SAAAGT. CDR3 sequence: CASRPGTSQAYEQYF. The CDR3 nucleotides read TGTGCCAGCAGACCCGGGACTTCTCAGGCCTACGAGCAGTACTTC.